Presented here are 26 T cell receptor beta chains from one specimen sequenced in a study of T cells in Graves' hyperthyroidism and ophthalmopathy. RNA transcripts served as the template for amplifying TCR beta CDR3 regions. The HTBI primer set was used in a first-round RT-PCR of the TCR CDR3. TCRdb recomputed calls from the multiplex PCR reads with MiXCR, one row per CDR3 protein. The sample has about 420,000 distinct CDR3 sequences, approximately 14% seen once. The sequencing input was blood. The receptor set was obtained from a woman between 18 and 29 years old with Graves' hyperthyroidism.

This clonotype was detected a few times. The gene calls are TRBV9 and TRBJ2-1; D may match TRBD1 or TRBD2 (5 bases each). Germline V gene lookup returns CDR1 SGDLS and CDR2 YYNGEE. Trimming took 0 bases from V and 5 from J, leaving 15 bases between them. The CDR3 contains 16 residues. The CDR3, as DNA: TGTGCCAGCAGCGTAGTGGTGGGACGGGAAAACAATGAGCAGTTCTTC. Translating gives CASSVVVGRENNEQFF.

This chain uses TRBV20-1 with TRBJ1-4; 7 positions match TRBD1. Germline values: CDR1 DFQATT, CDR2 SNEGSKA (reference sequence). Trimming took 5 bases from V and 3 from J; bases not matched to a gene: 9. The CDR3 is made up of 15 amino acids. CDR3 nucleotides: TGCAGTGCTGGGAGGACAGGCGGGCCTAATGAAAAACTGTTTTTT. Its protein product is CSAGRTGGPNEKLFF.

This clonotype was detected many times. Written as DNA, the CDR3 is TGTGCCAGCAGCTTAGATCCAGTCGTCTACGAGCAGTACTTC. This sequence encodes CASSLDPVVYEQYF. The V call is TRBV11-2, the J call TRBJ2-7, with unresolved D. Per germline, CDR1 SGHAT and CDR2 FQNNGV. V was trimmed by 0 bases and J by 3 bases, leaving 9 bases between them. The CDR3 extends over 14 amino acids.

This clonotype was recorded many times. The chain recombines TRBV12-3 or TRBV12-4 with TRBJ1-3, with D unresolved. V lost 3 bases to trimming and J lost 0 bases, with 6 bases between them. CDR3 length equals 14 residues. The CDR3 here is CASSLHGSGNTIYF. The CDR3, as DNA: TGTGCCAGCAGTTTGCACGGCTCTGGAAACACCATATATTTT.

The CDR3 DNA sequence: TGTGCCAGCAGTGCCGGGCGGGTACACTCCTACAATGAGCAGTTCTTC. Its protein is CASSAGRVHSYNEQFF. This chain joins TRBV25-1 and TRBJ2-1; a weak D match, TRBD2 (5 bases). The V and J ends lost 4 bases and 0 bases respectively, with 13 bases between them. Germline CDR1 is MGHDK and CDR2 is SYGVNS. The length of the CDR3 is 16 residues.

The genes are TRBV5-1 and TRBJ1-6, with 8 bases aligning to TRBD1. V dropped 0 bases and J dropped 8; count of bases not matched to a gene: 7. This CDR3 region has 16 residues. The germline gives CDR1 SGHRS, CDR2 YFSETQ. The CDR3 protein is CASSLAQAGGDSPLHF. CDR3 bases: TGCGCCAGCAGCTTGGCCCAGGCAGGGGGCGATTCACCCCTCCACTTT.

The chain is built from TRBV20-1 and TRBJ2-2; D call uncertain. Trimming removed 5 bases from V and 6 bases from J, with 13 bases in between. The CDR3 is 13 amino acids. CDR1 is DFQATT, CDR2 SNEGSKA, per germline (reference sequence). The CDR3 reads CSAPGGAPGELFF. The CDR3 DNA reads as TGCAGTGCTCCTGGCGGAGCACCCGGGGAGCTGTTTTTT.

The chain uses TRBV27 and TRBJ2-7; possibly TRBD1 for D (5 bases). Germline CDR1 is MNHEY and CDR2 is SMNVEV (reference sequence). V lost 5 bases to trimming and J lost 3 bases, with 17 bases between them. The CDR3 covers 15 residues. The DNA for the CDR3 is TGTGCCAGCAGTCCAATTTTGGGGCCCATCTACGAGCAGTACTTC. Translated: CASSPILGPIYEQYF.

This clonotype appeared many times. V is TRBV6-6 and J is TRBJ2-7, with a weak D call TRBD2 (6 bases). Germline-derived CDR1 and CDR2 are MNHNY and SVGAGI (reference sequence). The CDR3 is 15 amino acids. V lost 0 bases, J lost 0 bases, and 9 bases lay in between. The CDR3 sequence: CASSYSERASYEQYF. DNA of the CDR3: TGTGCCAGCAGTTACTCGGAGCGGGCCTCCTACGAGCAGTACTTC.

The V and J genes are TRBV2 and TRBJ2-5; possible D gene TRBD1, 7 bases. The length of the CDR3 is 14 residues. Trimming removed 4 bases at V and 1 base at J, with 10 bases between. The V gene's germline CDR1 is SNHLY and CDR2 FYNNEI. For the CDR3, the DNA is TGTGCCAGCAGTGGCGGGACAGTCCAAGAGACCCAGTACTTC. It is translated as CASSGGTVQETQYF.

This clonotype was recorded at least ten times. The chain employs TRBV20-1 and TRBJ1-1, with D unclear. Trimming shortened V by 1 base and J by 7 bases, and 16 bases separated the two germline ends. CDR1 and CDR2 (germline): DFQATT, SNEGSKA (reference sequence). The CDR3 runs to 14 residues. DNA for the CDR3: TGCAGTGCTAGAGCCGGCGGGGATGTGTATGAAGCTTTCTTT. Translation gives CSARAGGDVYEAFF.

The chain combines TRBV11-3 with TRBJ2-3; D gene unclear. The V gene's germline CDR1 is SGHNT and CDR2 YENEEA. The ends were cut back, 5 bases at V and 5 bases at J, with 5 bases in the middle. This CDR3 comprises 11 residues. CDR3 protein: CASSIGDTQYF. The CDR3 coding sequence is TGTGCCAGCAGCATTGGAGATACGCAGTATTTT. The full variable domain, rest sourced from reference TRBV11-3 and TRBJ2-3, is EAGVVQSPRYKIIEKKQPVAFWCNPISGHNTLYWYLQNLGQGPELLIRYENEEAVDDSQLPKDRFSAERLKGVDSTLKIQPAELGDSAVYLCASSIGDTQYFGPGTRLTVL.

At least ten counts were recorded for this clonotype. J is TRBJ1-4 and V is TRBV2, with D possibly TRBD1 on 6 matching bases. The germline CDR1 and CDR2 sequences are SNHLY and FYNNEI. V was pared by 7 bases and J by 2 bases, with 14 bases between. The CDR3 runs 15 residues. The CDR3 sequence: CASNPTGMTNEKLFF. CDR3 DNA: TGTGCCAGCAATCCTACAGGGATGACTAATGAAAAACTGTTTTTT.

This clonotype occurred a few times. The chain joins TRBV3-1 to TRBJ2-7, with 13 bases fitting TRBD2. CDR1 LGHDT and CDR2 YNNKEL come from the germline V gene (reference sequence). The CDR3 covers 16 residues. The junction had 5 bases not matched to a gene; V was cut back by 0 bases and J by 6 bases. This CDR3 is CASSQDLTSGRAEQYF. The CDR3, as DNA: TGTGCCAGCAGCCAAGATTTAACTAGCGGGAGGGCCGAGCAGTACTTC.

The chain recombines TRBV4-3 with TRBJ1-1; D possibly corresponds to TRBD1 (6 bases). CDR1 LGHNA and CDR2 YSLEER come from the germline V gene. The CDR3 has 16 residues. V dropped 6 bases and J dropped 0 bases, with 17 bases sitting between them. In DNA form, the CDR3 reads TGCGCCAGCAGTCGACAGGTATTGGGTATGAACACTGAAGCTTTCTTT. Its protein is CASSRQVLGMNTEAFF.

In this sample, this clonotype turned up many times. The V call is TRBV2, the J call TRBJ1-5, with 7 bases fitting TRBD1. Germline-derived CDR1 and CDR2 are SNHLY and FYNNEI. With V trimmed by 4 bases and J by 7 bases, 7 bases remained unmatched. The CDR3 extends over 14 amino acids. The CDR3 reads CASSVIGGGQPQHF. For the CDR3, the DNA is TGTGCCAGCAGTGTGATAGGGGGCGGACAGCCCCAGCATTTT.

This clonotype was counted at least ten times. The genes are TRBV2 and TRBJ2-5, with D uncertain. Germline V CDR1 and CDR2: SNHLY, FYNNEI. V lost 0 bases, J lost 5 bases, and 13 bases lay in between. The CDR3 sequence is 15 residues long. The CDR3 reads CASSEAGKRVETQYF. CDR3 sequence (DNA): TGTGCCAGCAGTGAAGCAGGCAAACGGGTGGAGACCCAGTACTTC.

This clonotype was seen a handful of times. This rearrangement joins TRBV24-1 to TRBJ2-5; weak D call: TRBD1 (5 bases). The CDR3 totals 14 residues. Trimming removed 4 bases from V and 5 bases from J, with 13 bases in between. The germline gives CDR1 KGHDR, CDR2 SFDVKD. This CDR3 is CATSDTDTRETQYF. In nucleotides, the CDR3 is TGTGCCACCAGTGACACGGACACGCGTGAGACCCAGTACTTC.

Details on this clonotype: A much more abundant neighbour one base away suggests this may be a read error. The V and J genes are TRBV7-8 and TRBJ1-1; TRBD1 might be the D (5 bases). The CDR3 spans 13 residues. Trimming cost V 3 bases and J 6 bases, with 11 bases left between them. Germline V gene sequence: CDR1 SGHVS, CDR2 FQNEAQ. CDR3 protein: CASSFPGGAEAFF. The CDR3 nucleotides are TGTGCCAGCAGCTTTCCAGGAGGGGCTGAAGCTTTCTTT.

This clonotype was picked up many times. The rearrangement links TRBV28 to TRBJ1-5; D ambiguous. Trimming took off 11 bases at V and 3 bases at J, with 11 bases between the two ends. The CDR3 runs to 12 residues. The germline V gene has CDR1 MDHEN and CDR2 SYDVKM. The DNA for the CDR3 is TGTGCCTCTCGGGCCCCCAATCAGCCCCAGCATTTT. Its protein is CASRAPNQPQHF.

This clonotype was counted ten times or more. The gene calls are TRBV6-1 and TRBJ1-1; a weak D match, TRBD1 (5 bases). Germline lookup yields CDR1 MNHNS and CDR2 SASEGT. V shed 8 bases and J shed 8 bases, with 18 bases lying between them. This CDR3 is built from 13 residues. The CDR3: CASFFLPKGEAFF. In DNA form, the CDR3 reads TGTGCCAGCTTTTTTCTCCCCAAGGGGGAAGCTTTCTTT.

V usage is TRBV19 and J usage is TRBJ1-5; D is uncertain. Germline CDR1 reads LNHDA; CDR2 reads SQIVND (reference sequence). V was cut by 7 bases and J by 0 bases, with 10 bases left in between. The CDR3 consists of 14 residues. CDR3 sequence reads: CASIVTHSNQPQHF. DNA of the CDR3: TGTGCCAGTATTGTTACCCATAGCAATCAGCCCCAGCATTTT.

Many counts were recorded for this clonotype. This chain joins TRBV7-4 and TRBJ1-1; the match to TRBD1 covers 9 bases. The CDR3 has 12 residues. V shed 7 bases, J shed 8 bases, and the junction held 5 bases outside the gene matches. Germline assignment: CDR1 SGHVT and CDR2 SQSDAQ. The CDR3 DNA is TGTGCCAGCACCGCCGACAGGGGGGAAGCTTTCTTT. The encoded protein is CASTADRGEAFF.

This chain uses TRBV19 with TRBJ2-3; TRBD1 matches 10 bases. The V segment lost 4 bases and the J segment 5 bases; nucleotides outside the gene matches: 12. This CDR3 has 17 residues. Germline V gene data show CDR1 as LNHDA and CDR2 as SQIVND (reference sequence). The CDR3 nucleotides read TGTGCCAGTAGTAGGCTTACAGGGACAGGGGAAAGAGATACGCAGTATTTT. It is translated as CASSRLTGTGERDTQYF.

The chain couples TRBV19 to TRBJ1-5, with D possibly TRBD1 on 6 matching bases. The CDR3 sequence is 14 residues long. The V gene lost 3 bases and the J gene lost 4 bases, with 10 bases spanning the gap. CDR1 is LNHDA, CDR2 SQIVND, per germline (reference sequence). Here the CDR3 reads CASSIGTRNQPQHF. DNA for the CDR3: TGTGCCAGTAGTATCGGGACACGGAATCAGCCCCAGCATTTT.

V and J are TRBV6-5 and TRBJ2-1; unclear D gene. With 11 bases removed from V and 0 bases from J, the gap between germline ends came to 14 bases. CDR1 is MNHEY and CDR2 is SVGAGI in the germline V gene. The CDR3 has 14 residues. The CDR3 DNA reads as TGTGCCCCGAACTATCTAAACTCCTACAATGAGCAGTTCTTC. Translating gives CAPNYLNSYNEQFF.